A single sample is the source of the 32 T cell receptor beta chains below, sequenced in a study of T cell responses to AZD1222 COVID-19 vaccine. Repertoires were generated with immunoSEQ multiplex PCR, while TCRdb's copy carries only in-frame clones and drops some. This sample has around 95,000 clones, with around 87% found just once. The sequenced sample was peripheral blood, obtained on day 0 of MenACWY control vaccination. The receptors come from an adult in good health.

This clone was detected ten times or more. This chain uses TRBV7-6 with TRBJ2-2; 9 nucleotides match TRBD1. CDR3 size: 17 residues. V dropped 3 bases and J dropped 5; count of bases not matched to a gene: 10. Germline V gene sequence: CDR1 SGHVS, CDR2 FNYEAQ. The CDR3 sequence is CASSLNTGTGQTGELFF. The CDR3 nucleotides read TGTGCCAGCAGCTTGAATACAGGGACAGGGCAAACCGGGGAGCTGTTTTTT.

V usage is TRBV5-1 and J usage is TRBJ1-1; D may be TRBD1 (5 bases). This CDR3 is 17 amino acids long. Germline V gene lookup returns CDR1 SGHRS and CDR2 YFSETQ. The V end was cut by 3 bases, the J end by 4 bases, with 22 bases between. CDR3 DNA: TGCGCCAGCAGCTCCGCAGCTATCAGGGCCGCGGGCACTGAAGCTTTCTTT. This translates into CASSSAAIRAAGTEAFF.

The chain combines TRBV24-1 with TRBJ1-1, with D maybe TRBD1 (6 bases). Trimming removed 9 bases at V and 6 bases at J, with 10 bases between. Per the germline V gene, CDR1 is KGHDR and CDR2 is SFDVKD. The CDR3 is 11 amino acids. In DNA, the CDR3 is TGTGCCACCGCGACAGGTTCTGAAGCTTTCTTT. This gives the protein CATATGSEAFF.

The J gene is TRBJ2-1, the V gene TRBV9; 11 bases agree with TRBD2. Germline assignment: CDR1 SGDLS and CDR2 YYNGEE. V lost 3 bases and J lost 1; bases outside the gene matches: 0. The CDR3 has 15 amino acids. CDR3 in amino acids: CASSGTSGSYNEQFF. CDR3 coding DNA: TGTGCCAGCAGCGGGACTAGCGGGTCCTACAATGAGCAGTTCTTC.

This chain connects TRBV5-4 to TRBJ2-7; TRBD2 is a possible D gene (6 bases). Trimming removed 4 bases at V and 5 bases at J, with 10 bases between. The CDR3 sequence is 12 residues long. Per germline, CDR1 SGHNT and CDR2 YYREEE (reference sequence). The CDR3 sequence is CASSGGAHEQYF. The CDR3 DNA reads TGTGCCAGCAGCGGAGGGGCCCACGAGCAGTACTTC.

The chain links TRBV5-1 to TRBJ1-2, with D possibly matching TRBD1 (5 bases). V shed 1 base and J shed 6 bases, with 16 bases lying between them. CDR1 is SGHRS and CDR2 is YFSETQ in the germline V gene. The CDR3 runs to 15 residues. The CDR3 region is CASSLSGTSADGYTF. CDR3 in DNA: TGCGCCAGCAGCTTGTCTGGGACGTCGGCGGATGGCTACACCTTC.

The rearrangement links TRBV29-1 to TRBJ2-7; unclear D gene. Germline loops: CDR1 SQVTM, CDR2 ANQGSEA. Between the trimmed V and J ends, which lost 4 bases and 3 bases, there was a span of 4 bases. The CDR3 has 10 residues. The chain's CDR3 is CSVGNYEQYF. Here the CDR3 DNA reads TGCAGCGTTGGGAACTACGAGCAGTACTTC.

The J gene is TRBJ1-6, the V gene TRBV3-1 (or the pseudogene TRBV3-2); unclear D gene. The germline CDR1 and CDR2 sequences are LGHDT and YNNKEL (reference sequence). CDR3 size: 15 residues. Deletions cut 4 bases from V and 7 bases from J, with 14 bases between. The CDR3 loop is CASSPRGQGNSPLHF. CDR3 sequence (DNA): TGTGCCAGCAGCCCGAGAGGGCAAGGCAATTCACCCCTCCACTTT.

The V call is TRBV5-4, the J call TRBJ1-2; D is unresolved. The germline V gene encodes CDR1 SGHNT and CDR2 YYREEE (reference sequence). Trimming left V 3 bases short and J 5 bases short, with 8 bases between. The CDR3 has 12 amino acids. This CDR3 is CASSSGEYGYTF. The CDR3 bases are TGTGCCAGCAGCTCCGGGGAGTATGGCTACACCTTC. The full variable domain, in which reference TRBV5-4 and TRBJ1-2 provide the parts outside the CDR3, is ETGVTQSPTHLIKTRGQQVTLRCSSQSGHNTVSWYQQALGQGPQFIFQYYREEENGRGNFPPRFSGLQFPNYSSELNVNALELDDSALYLCASSSGEYGYTFGSGTRLTVV.

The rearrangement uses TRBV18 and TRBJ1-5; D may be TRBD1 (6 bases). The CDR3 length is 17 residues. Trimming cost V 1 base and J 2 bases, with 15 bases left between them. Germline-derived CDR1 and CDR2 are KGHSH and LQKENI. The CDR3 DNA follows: TGTGCCAGCTCACCACGGGGACACTCAGGGGGCAATCAGCCCCAGCATTTT. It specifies CASSPRGHSGGNQPQHF.

The CDR3, as DNA: TGTGCCAGCAGCTTATTCGACGGAGCTAACTATGGCTACACCTTC. Translated: CASSLFDGANYGYTF. The rearrangement uses TRBV7-2 and TRBJ1-2, with D unclear. CDR3 length equals 15 residues. Trimming left V 2 bases short and J 0 bases short, with 10 bases between. Per the germline V gene, CDR1 is SGHTA and CDR2 is FQGNSA.

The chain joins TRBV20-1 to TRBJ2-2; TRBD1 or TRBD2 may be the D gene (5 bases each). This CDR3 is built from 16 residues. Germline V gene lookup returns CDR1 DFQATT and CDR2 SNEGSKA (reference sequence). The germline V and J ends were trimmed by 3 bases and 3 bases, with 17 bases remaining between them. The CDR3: CSASNPQGADTGELFF. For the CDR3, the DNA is TGCAGTGCTAGTAACCCCCAGGGAGCGGACACCGGGGAGCTGTTTTTT.

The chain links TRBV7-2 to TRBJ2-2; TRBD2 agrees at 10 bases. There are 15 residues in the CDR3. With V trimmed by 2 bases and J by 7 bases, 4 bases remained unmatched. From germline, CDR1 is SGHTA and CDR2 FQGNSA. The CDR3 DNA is TGTGCCAGCAGCTTACCGACTAGCGGGTTCGGGGAGCTGTTTTTT. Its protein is CASSLPTSGFGELFF.

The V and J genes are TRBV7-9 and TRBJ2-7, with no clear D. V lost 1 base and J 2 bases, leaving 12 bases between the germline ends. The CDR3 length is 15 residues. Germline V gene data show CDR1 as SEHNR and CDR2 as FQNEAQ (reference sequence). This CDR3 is CASSLGPFITYEQYF. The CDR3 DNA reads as TGTGCCAGCAGCTTAGGGCCGTTTATAACCTACGAGCAGTACTTC.

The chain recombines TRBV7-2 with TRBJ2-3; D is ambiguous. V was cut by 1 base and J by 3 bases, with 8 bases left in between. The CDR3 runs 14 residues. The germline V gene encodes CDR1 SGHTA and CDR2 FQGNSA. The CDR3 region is CASSLGAGTDTQYF. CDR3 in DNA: TGTGCCAGCAGCTTAGGGGCCGGGACAGATACGCAGTATTTT.

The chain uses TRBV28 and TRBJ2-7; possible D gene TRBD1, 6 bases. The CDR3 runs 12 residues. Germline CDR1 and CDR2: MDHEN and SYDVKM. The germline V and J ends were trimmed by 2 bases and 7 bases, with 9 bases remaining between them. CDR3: CASSLDGTEQYF. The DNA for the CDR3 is TGTGCCAGCAGTTTAGATGGGACAGAGCAGTACTTC.

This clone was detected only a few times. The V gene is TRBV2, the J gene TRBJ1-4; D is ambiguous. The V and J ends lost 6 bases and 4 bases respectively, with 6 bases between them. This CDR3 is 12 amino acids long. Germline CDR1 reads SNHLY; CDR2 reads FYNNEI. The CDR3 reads CASRVFNEKLFF. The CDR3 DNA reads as TGTGCCAGCAGAGTATTTAATGAAAAACTGTTTTTT.

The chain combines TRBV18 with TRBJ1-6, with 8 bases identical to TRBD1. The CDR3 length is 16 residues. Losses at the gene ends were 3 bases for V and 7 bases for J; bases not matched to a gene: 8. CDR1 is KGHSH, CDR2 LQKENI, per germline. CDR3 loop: CASSPDRATSNSPLHF. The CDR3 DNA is TGTGCCAGCTCACCGGACAGGGCCACGTCCAATTCACCCCTCCACTTT.

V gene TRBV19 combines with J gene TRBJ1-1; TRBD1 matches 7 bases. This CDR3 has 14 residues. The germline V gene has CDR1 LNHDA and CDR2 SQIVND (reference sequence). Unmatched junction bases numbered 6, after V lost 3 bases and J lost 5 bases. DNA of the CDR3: TGTGCCAGTAGTATGGCAGGGGGGGTGACTGAAGCTTTCTTT. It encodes CASSMAGGVTEAFF.

This CDR3 is CSVARRGYGYTF. The DNA for the CDR3 is TGCAGCGTGGCCCGGAGGGGCTATGGCTACACCTTC. The rearrangement links TRBV29-1 to TRBJ1-2; maybe TRBD1 (5 bases). V lost 6 bases and J lost 4, with 12 bases in between. The CDR3 runs 12 residues. In germline, CDR1 is SQVTM, CDR2 ANQGSEA.

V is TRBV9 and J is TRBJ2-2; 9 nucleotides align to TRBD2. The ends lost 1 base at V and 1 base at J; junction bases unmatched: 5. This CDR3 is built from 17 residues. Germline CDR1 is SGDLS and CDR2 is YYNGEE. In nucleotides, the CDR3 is TGTGCCAGCAGCGTAAGCTCAGCGGGGGGGAACACCGGGGAGCTGTTTTTT. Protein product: CASSVSSAGGNTGELFF.

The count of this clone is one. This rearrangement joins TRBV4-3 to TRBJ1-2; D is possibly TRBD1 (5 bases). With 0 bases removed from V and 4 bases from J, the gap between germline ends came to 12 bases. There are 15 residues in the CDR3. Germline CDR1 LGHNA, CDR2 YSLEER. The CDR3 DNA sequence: TGCGCCAGCAGCCAAGATGTCCAGGGAGGCTATGGCTACACCTTC. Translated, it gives CASSQDVQGGYGYTF.

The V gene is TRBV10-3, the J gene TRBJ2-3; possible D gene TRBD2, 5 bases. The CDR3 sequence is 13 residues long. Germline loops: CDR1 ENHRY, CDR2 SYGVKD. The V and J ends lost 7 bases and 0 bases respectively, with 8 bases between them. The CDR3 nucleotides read TGTGCCATCACGGGAAGGAGCACAGATACGCAGTATTTT. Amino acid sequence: CAITGRSTDTQYF.

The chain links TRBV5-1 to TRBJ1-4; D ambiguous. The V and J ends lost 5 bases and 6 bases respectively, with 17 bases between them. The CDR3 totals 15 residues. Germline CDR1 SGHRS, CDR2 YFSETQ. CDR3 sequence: CASRQVGSADEKLFF. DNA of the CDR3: TGCGCCAGCAGACAAGTAGGCTCTGCCGATGAAAAACTGTTTTTT.

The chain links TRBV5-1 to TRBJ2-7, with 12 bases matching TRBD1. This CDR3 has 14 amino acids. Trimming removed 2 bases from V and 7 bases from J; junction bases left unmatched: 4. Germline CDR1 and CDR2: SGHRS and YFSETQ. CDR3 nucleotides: TGCGCCAGCAGCTTTGGGACAGGGGGCGCGGAGCAGTACTTC. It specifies CASSFGTGGAEQYF.

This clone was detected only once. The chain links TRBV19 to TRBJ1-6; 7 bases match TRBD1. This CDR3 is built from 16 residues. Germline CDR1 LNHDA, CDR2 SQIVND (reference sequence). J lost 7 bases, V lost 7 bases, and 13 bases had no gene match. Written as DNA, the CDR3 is TGTGCCAGTATTCAAGACAGGGCAGCGAGCAATTCACCCCTCCACTTT. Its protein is CASIQDRAASNSPLHF.

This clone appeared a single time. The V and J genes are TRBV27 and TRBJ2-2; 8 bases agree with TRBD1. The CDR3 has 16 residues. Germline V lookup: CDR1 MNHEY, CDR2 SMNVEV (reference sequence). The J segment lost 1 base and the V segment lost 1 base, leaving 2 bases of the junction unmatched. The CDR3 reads CASSLWGTGNTGELFF. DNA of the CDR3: TGTGCCAGCAGTTTATGGGGGACAGGGAACACCGGGGAGCTGTTTTTT.

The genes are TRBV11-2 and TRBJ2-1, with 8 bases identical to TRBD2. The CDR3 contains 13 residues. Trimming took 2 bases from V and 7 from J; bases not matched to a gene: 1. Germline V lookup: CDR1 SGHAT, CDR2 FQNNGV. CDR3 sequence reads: CASSLIAGNEQFF. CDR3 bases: TGTGCCAGCAGCTTAATAGCGGGAAATGAGCAGTTCTTC.

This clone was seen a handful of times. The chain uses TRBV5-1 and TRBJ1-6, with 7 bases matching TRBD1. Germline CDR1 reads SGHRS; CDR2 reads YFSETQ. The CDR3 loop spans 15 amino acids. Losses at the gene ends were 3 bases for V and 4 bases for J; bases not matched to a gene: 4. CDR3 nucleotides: TGCGCCAGCAGCTCAATACAGGGGTATAATTCACCCCTCCACTTT. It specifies CASSSIQGYNSPLHF.

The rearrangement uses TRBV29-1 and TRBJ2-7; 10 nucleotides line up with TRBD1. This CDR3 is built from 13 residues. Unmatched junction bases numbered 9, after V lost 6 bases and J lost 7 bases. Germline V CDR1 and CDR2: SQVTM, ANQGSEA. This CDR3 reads CSVSGTGVREQYF. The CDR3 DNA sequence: TGCAGCGTATCCGGGACAGGGGTTCGGGAGCAGTACTTC.

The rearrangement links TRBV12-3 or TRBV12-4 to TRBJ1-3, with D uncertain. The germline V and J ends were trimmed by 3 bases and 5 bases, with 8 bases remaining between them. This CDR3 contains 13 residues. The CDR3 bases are TGTGCCAGCAGTTTCCGGGAAAGAAACACCATATATTTT. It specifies CASSFRERNTIYF.

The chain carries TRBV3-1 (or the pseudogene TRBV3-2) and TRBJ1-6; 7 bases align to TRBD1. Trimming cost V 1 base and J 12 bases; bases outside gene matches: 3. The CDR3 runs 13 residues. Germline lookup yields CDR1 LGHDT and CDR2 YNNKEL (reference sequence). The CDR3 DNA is TGTGCCAGCAGCCAAGGCCAGGGGGGACCCCTCCACTTT. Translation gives CASSQGQGGPLHF.